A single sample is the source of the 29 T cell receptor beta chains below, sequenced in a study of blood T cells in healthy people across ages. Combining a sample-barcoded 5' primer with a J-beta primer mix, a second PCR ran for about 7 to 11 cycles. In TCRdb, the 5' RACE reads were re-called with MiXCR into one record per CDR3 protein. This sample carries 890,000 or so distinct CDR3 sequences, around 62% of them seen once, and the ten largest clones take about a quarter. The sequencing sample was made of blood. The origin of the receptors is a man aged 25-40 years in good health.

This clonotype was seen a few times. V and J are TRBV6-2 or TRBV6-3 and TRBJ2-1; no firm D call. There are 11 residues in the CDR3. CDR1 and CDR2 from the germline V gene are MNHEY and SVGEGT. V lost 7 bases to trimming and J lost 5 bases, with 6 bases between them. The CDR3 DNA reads TGTGCCAGCACGAAGGACAATGAGCAGTTCTTC. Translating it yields CASTKDNEQFF.

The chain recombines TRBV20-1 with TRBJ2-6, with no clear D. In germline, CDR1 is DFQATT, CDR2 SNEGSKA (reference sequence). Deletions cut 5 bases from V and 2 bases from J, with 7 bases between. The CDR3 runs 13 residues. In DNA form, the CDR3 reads TGCAGTGCTCCCCCCCCTGGGGCCAACGTCCTGACTTTC. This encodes CSAPPPGANVLTF.

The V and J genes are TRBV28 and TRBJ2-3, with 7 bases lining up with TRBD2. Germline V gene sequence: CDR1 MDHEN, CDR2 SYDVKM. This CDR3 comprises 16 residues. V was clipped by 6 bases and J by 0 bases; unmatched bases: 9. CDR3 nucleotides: TGTGCCAGCAGAACCCCCACCGGGGGGAGCACAGATACGCAGTATTTT. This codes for CASRTPTGGSTDTQYF.

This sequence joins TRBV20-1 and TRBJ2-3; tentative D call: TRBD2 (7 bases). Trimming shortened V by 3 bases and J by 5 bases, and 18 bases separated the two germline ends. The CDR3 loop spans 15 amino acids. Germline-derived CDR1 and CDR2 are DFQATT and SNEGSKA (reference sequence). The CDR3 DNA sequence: TGCAGTGCTAGCTTTCTGGGGGGGCCCGAAGATACGCAGTATTTT. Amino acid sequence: CSASFLGGPEDTQYF.

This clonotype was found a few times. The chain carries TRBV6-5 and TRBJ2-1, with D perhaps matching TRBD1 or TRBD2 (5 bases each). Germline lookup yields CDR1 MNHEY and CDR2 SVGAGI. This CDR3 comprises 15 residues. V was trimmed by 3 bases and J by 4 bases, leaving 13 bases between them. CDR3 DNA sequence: TGTGCCAGCAGTTATGGGGACCAGTCTTACAATGAGCAGTTCTTC. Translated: CASSYGDQSYNEQFF.

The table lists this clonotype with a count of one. The CDR3 nucleotides read TGTGCCATCAGTAAACAGGGGGCCAAAAACATTCAGTACTTC. Translated, it gives CAISKQGAKNIQYF. J is TRBJ2-4 and V is TRBV10-3; TRBD1 aligns across 7 bases. This CDR3 comprises 14 residues. Germline V CDR1 and CDR2: ENHRY, SYGVKD. V shed 5 bases and J 1 base; nucleotides not matched to a gene: 2.

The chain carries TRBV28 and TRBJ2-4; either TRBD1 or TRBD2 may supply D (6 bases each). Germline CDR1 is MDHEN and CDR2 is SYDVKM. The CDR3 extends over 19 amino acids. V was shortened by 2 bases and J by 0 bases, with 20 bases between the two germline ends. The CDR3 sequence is CASSLPEGLGGLAKNIQYF. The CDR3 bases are TGTGCCAGCAGTTTACCCGAGGGTCTCGGGGGCCTAGCCAAAAACATTCAGTACTTC.

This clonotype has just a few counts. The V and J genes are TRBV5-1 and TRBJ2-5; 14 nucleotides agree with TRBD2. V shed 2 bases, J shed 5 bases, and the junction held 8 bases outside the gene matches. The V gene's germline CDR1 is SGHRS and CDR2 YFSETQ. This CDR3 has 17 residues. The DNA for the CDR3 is TGCGCCAGCAGCTTACGACTAGCGGGGGGGCTGGACGAGACCCAGTACTTC. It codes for CASSLRLAGGLDETQYF.

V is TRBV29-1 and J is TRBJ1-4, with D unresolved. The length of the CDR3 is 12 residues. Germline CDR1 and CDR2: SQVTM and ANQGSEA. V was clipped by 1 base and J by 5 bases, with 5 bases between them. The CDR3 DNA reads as TGCAGCGTTGAAGCGGGAAATGAAAAACTGTTTTTT. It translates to CSVEAGNEKLFF.

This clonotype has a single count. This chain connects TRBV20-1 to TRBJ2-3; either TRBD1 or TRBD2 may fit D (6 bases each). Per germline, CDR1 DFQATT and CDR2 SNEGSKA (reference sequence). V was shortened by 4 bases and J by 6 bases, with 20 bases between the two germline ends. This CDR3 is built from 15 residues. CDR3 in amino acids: CSAKPGPTGADTQYF. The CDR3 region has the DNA TGCAGTGCTAAGCCGGGACCCACGGGGGCGGATACGCAGTATTTT.

The CDR3 region is CASSQDRGQGHQPQHF. As DNA, the CDR3 is TGCGCCAGCAGCCAAGATAGGGGGCAGGGGCATCAGCCCCAGCATTTT. The chain joins TRBV4-3 to TRBJ1-5; TRBD1 matches 7 bases. CDR1 LGHNA and CDR2 YSLEER come from the germline V gene. The CDR3 is made up of 16 amino acids. V dropped 0 bases and J dropped 5; count of bases not matched to a gene: 7.

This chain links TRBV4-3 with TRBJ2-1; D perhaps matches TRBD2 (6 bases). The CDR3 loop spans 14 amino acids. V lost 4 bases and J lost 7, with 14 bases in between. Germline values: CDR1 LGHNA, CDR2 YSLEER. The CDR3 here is CASSPEGLTNEQFF. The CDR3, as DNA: TGCGCCAGCAGCCCGGAGGGACTGACAAATGAGCAGTTCTTC.

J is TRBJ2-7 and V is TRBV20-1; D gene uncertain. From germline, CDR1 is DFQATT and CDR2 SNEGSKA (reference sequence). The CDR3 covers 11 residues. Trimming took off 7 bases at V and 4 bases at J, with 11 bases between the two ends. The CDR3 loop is CSVNPGYEQYF. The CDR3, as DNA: TGCAGTGTCAATCCTGGGTACGAGCAGTACTTC.

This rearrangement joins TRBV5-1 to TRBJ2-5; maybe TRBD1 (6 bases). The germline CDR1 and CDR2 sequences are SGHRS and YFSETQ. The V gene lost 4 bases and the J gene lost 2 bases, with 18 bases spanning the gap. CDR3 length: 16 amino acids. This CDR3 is CASSPRLGAGQETQYF. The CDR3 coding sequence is TGCGCCAGCAGCCCCCGGTTGGGGGCCGGGCAAGAGACCCAGTACTTC.

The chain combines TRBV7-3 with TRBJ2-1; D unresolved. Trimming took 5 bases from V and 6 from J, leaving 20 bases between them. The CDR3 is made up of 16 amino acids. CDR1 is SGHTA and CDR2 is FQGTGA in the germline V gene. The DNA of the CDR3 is TGTGCCAGCAGCGACAACCGGGCCGGAACCCTCAATGAGCAGTTCTTC. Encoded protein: CASSDNRAGTLNEQFF.

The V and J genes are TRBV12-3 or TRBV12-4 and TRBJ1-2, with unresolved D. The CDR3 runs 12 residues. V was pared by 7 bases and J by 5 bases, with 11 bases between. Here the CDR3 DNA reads TGTGCCAGCAACCAGAGTCGATATGGCTACACCTTC. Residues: CASNQSRYGYTF.

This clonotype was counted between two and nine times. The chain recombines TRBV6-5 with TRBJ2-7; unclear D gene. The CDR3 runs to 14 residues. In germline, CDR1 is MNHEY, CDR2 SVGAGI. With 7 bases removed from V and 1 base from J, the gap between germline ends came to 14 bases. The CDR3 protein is CASTEFGPSYEQYF. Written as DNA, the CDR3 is TGTGCCAGCACCGAATTCGGGCCTTCCTACGAGCAGTACTTC.

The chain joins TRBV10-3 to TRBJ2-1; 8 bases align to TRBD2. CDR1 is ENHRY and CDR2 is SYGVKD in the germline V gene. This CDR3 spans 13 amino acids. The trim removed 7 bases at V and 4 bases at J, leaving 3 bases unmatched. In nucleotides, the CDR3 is TGTGCCATCACGGGGGGGTTGTACAATGAGCAGTTCTTC. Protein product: CAITGGLYNEQFF.

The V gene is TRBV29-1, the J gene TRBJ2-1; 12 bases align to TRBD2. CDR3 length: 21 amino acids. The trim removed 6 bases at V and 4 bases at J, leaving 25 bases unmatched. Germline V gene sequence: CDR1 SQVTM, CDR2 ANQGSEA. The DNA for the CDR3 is TGCAGCGTGGGTGGGGGAGAACCGGGACTAGCGGGCGAGGGGCCTTACAATGAGCAGTTCTTC. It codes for CSVGGGEPGLAGEGPYNEQFF.

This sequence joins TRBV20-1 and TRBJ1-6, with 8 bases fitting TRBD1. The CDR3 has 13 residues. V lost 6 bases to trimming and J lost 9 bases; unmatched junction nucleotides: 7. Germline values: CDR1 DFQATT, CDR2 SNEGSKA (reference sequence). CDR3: CSAKDRGFSPLHF. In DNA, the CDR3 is TGCAGTGCCAAAGACAGGGGATTTTCACCCCTCCACTTT.

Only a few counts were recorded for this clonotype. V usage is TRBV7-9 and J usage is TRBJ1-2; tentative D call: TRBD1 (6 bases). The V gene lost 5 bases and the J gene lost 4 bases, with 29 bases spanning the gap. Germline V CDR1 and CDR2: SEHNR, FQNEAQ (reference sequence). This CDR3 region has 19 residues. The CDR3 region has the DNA TGTGCCAGCAGCCACCCTCGGGGGGACATAAACCCTCCGATCTATGGCTACACCTTC. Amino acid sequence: CASSHPRGDINPPIYGYTF.

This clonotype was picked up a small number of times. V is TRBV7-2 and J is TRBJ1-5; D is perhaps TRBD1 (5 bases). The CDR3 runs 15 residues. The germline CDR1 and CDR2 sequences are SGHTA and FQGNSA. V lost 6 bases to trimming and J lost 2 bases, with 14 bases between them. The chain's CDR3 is CASRALGVGNQPQHF. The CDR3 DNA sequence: TGTGCCAGCAGGGCGTTAGGGGTGGGCAATCAGCCCCAGCATTTT. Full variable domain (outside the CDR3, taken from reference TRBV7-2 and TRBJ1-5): GAGVSQSPSNKVTEKGKDVELRCDPISGHTALYWYRQSLGQGLEFLIYFQGNSAPDKSGLPSDRFSAERTGGSVSTLTIQRTQQEDSAVYLCASRALGVGNQPQHFGDGTRLSIL.

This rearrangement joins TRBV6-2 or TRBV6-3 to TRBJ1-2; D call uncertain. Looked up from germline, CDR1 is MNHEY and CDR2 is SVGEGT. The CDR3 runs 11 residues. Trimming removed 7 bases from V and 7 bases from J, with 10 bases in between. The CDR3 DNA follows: TGTGCCAGCAAAGCCTGGGCTGGCTACACCTTC. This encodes CASKAWAGYTF.

In DNA form, the CDR3 reads TGTGCCACCAGCAGAGATCGCGGGGCGGCAGATACGCAGTATTTT. Translated: CATSRDRGAADTQYF. The chain joins TRBV15 to TRBJ2-3; D possibly corresponds to TRBD2 (6 bases). The germline V and J ends were trimmed by 0 bases and 4 bases, with 11 bases remaining between them. Germline values: CDR1 LNHNV, CDR2 YYDKDF (reference sequence). The CDR3 consists of 15 residues.

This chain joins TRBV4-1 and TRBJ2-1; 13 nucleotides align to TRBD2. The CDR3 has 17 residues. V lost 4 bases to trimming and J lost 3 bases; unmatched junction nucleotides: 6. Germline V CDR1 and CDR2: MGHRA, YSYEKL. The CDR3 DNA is TGCGCCAGCAGCCTGACTAGCGGGGGGCGGGTCTACAATGAGCAGTTCTTC. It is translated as CASSLTSGGRVYNEQFF.

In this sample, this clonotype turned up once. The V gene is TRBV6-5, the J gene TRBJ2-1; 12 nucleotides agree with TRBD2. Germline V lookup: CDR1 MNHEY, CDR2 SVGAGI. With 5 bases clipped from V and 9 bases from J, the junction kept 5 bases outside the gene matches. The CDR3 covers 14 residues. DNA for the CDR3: TGTGCCAGCAGTGACGGACTAGCGGGGATTGAGCAGTTCTTC. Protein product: CASSDGLAGIEQFF.

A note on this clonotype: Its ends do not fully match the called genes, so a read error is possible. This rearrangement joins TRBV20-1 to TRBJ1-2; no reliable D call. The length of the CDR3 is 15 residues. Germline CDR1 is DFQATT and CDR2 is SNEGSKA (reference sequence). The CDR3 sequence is CSAPPGVVSNYGNTF. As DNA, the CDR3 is TGCAGTGCGCCACCAGGAGTAGTATCTAACTATGGCAACACCTTC.

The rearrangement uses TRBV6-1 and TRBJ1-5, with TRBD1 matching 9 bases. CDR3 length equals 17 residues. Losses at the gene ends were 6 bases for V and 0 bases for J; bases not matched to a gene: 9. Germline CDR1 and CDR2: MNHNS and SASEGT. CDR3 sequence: CASRNPGQGYSNQPQHF. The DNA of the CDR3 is TGTGCCAGCAGGAATCCGGGACAGGGTTATAGCAATCAGCCCCAGCATTTT.

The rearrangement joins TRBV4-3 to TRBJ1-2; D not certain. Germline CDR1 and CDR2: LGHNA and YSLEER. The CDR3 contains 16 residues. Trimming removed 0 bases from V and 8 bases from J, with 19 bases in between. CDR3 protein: CASSQELLYRAGGYTF. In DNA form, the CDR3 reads TGCGCCAGCAGCCAAGAACTCCTTTACCGTGCAGGCGGCTACACCTTC.